The 30 T cell receptor beta chains given below trace back to one sample, sequenced in a study of chemoradiotherapy in HPV16-positive cancers. Sequencing used immunoSEQ multiplex PCR; TCRdb keeps in-frame clones, though not all of them. The profile shows a few thousand clones, about 90% of them singletons. Sequences were derived from tumor tissue, sampled from a patient who underwent chemoradiotherapy. The receptors here all came from a human donor with HPV-associated anogenital cancer.

This chain uses TRBV5-5 with TRBJ1-5; no clear D gene. CDR1 is SGHKS, CDR2 YYEKEE, per germline (reference sequence). Trimming cost V 0 bases and J 2 bases, with 15 bases left between them. The CDR3 is 17 amino acids. CDR3: CASSLVLATLGNQPQHF. In DNA, the CDR3 is TGTGCCAGCAGCTTGGTTCTAGCGACTCTGGGCAATCAGCCCCAGCATTTT.

This chain joins TRBV5-1 and TRBJ2-2, with TRBD2 matching over 9 bases. Germline V lookup: CDR1 SGHRS, CDR2 YFSETQ. There are 15 residues in the CDR3. After removal of 4 bases from V and 3 bases from J, the junction contained 4 bases not matched to a gene. CDR3 sequence: CASSPIAGDTGELFF. CDR3 bases: TGCGCCAGCAGCCCTATAGCGGGGGACACCGGGGAGCTGTTTTTT. The full variable domain, completed using reference TRBV5-1 and TRBJ2-2, is KAGVTQTPRYLIKTRGQQVTLSCSPISGHRSVSWYQQTPGQGLQFLFEYFSETQRNKGNFPGRFSGRQFSNSRSEMNVSTLELGDSALYLCASSPIAGDTGELFFGEGSRLTVL.

This clone was seen once. The CDR3 DNA reads TGTGCCAGCAGTGGGACTAGCGGGGGTACATACAATGAGCAGTTCTTC. Translation: CASSGTSGGTYNEQFF. This sequence joins TRBV2 and TRBJ2-1; 13 bases map to TRBD2. The V segment lost 4 bases and the J segment 4 bases; nucleotides outside the gene matches: 4. The CDR3 contains 16 residues. Germline CDR1 SNHLY, CDR2 FYNNEI.

This clone appeared once. J is TRBJ2-2 and V is TRBV5-4; the D gene is possibly TRBD2 (5 bases). This CDR3 is built from 17 residues. CDR1 and CDR2 from the germline V gene are SGHNT and YYREEE (reference sequence). V was pared by 2 bases and J by 0 bases, with 14 bases between. CDR3 in DNA: TGTGCCAGCAGCTTAGGTTTTGCGGGTGCGAACACCGGGGAGCTGTTTTTT. It codes for CASSLGFAGANTGELFF.

This clone turned up a few times. The J gene is TRBJ2-1, the V gene TRBV7-9, with TRBD2 identical over 9 bases. The CDR3 runs 14 residues. Germline assignment: CDR1 SEHNR and CDR2 FQNEAQ (reference sequence). With 5 bases clipped from V and 6 bases from J, the junction kept 5 bases outside the gene matches. The CDR3 DNA reads TGTGCCAGCAGCATGACTAGCGGATCCAATGAGCAGTTCTTC. As protein: CASSMTSGSNEQFF.

This clone occurred once. V usage is TRBV9 and J usage is TRBJ2-1; D gene ambiguous. The CDR3 covers 14 residues. Germline lookup yields CDR1 SGDLS and CDR2 YYNGEE. V was clipped by 0 bases and J by 6 bases, with 10 bases between them. This chain's CDR3 is CASSVAGARNEQFF. The CDR3 region has the DNA TGTGCCAGCAGCGTAGCTGGAGCGCGCAATGAGCAGTTCTTC.

The CDR3 spells CASRGLGGRYEQYF. CDR3 sequence (DNA): TGTGCCAGCAGGGGGTTGGGCGGGCGTTACGAGCAGTACTTC. V gene TRBV7-6 combines with J gene TRBJ2-7, with a tentative D call TRBD2 (5 bases). The V end was cut by 6 bases, the J end by 4 bases, with 16 bases between. The CDR3 is 14 amino acids. CDR1 is SGHVS, CDR2 FNYEAQ, per germline.

This clone showed up just a few times. The chain has TRBV10-1 and TRBJ2-4, with a possible D match to TRBD1 (5 bases). This CDR3 contains 13 residues. V lost 5 bases and J lost 4, with 9 bases in between. In germline, CDR1 is WNHNN, CDR2 SYGVQD (reference sequence). The CDR3 sequence: CASSQGWKNIQYF. The DNA of the CDR3 is TGCGCCAGCAGTCAGGGATGGAAAAACATTCAGTACTTC.

The V call is TRBV5-6, the J call TRBJ2-7; no firm D call. This CDR3 is 12 amino acids long. The germline CDR1 and CDR2 sequences are SGHDT and YYEEEE. Trimming removed 5 bases at V and 5 bases at J, with 11 bases between. CDR3 in DNA: TGTGCCAGCAGTTGGGGTGTCGACGAGCAGTACTTC. This gives the protein CASSWGVDEQYF.

V is TRBV30 and J is TRBJ1-6; 7 nucleotides line up with TRBD1. Germline assignment: CDR1 GTSNPN and CDR2 SVGIG (reference sequence). V shed 8 bases, J shed 5 bases, and the junction held 6 bases outside the gene matches. CDR3 length: 13 residues. This CDR3 is CAGRDRNNSPLHF. CDR3 DNA: TGTGCCGGCCGGGACAGAAATAATTCACCCCTCCACTTT. Together with reference TRBV30 and TRBJ1-6, the CDR3 gives the full variable domain: SQTIHQWPATLVQPVGSPLSLECTVEGTSNPNLYWYRQAAGRGLQLLFYSVGIGQISSEVPQNLSASRPQDRQFILSSKKLLLSDSGFYLCAGRDRNNSPLHFGNGTRLTVT.

CDR3 in amino acids: CAWSGEGVYGYTF. The CDR3 bases are TGTGCCTGGAGTGGTGAGGGGGTCTATGGCTACACCTTC. The chain recombines TRBV30 with TRBJ1-2; TRBD1 might be the D (6 bases). The germline gives CDR1 GTSNPN, CDR2 SVGIG (reference sequence). The ends were cut back, 1 base at V and 4 bases at J, with 10 bases in the middle. This CDR3 contains 13 residues.

The chain uses TRBV27 and TRBJ1-1; a possible D gene is TRBD1 (5 bases). V lost 5 bases and J 1 base, leaving 8 bases between the germline ends. The CDR3 extends over 13 amino acids. Germline loops: CDR1 MNHEY, CDR2 SMNVEV (reference sequence). CDR3 in DNA: TGTGCCAGCAGTCCGGGACGGAACACTGAAGCTTTCTTT. It translates to CASSPGRNTEAFF.

This sequence joins TRBV5-5 and TRBJ2-1, with 9 bases aligning to TRBD2. The V segment lost 1 base and the J segment 3 bases; nucleotides outside the gene matches: 5. Germline V lookup: CDR1 SGHKS, CDR2 YYEKEE (reference sequence). The CDR3 has 16 residues. Written as DNA, the CDR3 is TGTGCCAGCAGCTTGTTTTCAGCGGGAGGCTACAATGAGCAGTTCTTC. Translation gives CASSLFSAGGYNEQFF.

The CDR3 bases are TGCGCCAGCAGCCAAGAGCGGACAGGGGGCATTGCGCAGTATTTT. It specifies CASSQERTGGIAQYF. The chain uses TRBV4-3 and TRBJ2-3; 11 nucleotides match TRBD1. The CDR3 covers 15 residues. V gave up 0 bases and J gave up 10 bases; unmatched junction bases: 6. CDR1 LGHNA and CDR2 YSLEER come from the germline V gene.

This clone was seen once. The chain couples TRBV5-6 to TRBJ2-5, with 9 bases identical to TRBD2. The DNA matches TRBJ2-7 better at its end, which makes the J call doubtful. The length of the CDR3 is 15 residues. The germline gives CDR1 SGHDT, CDR2 YYEEEE. The CDR3 sequence is CASSRPTSGPPEQYF. The CDR3 DNA reads TGTGCCAGCAGCCGTCCCACTAGCGGGCCACCCGAGCAGTACTTC.

This rearrangement joins TRBV7-2 to TRBJ2-3; D gene unclear. Germline lookup yields CDR1 SGHTA and CDR2 FQGNSA. V shed 5 bases and J shed 12 bases, with 12 bases lying between them. CDR3 length: 11 amino acids. For the CDR3, the DNA is TGTGCCAGCAGCCGCTTCGGGCCACAGTATTTT. Amino acid sequence: CASSRFGPQYF. The complete variable domain, with remaining parts taken from reference TRBV7-2 and TRBJ2-3, reads GAGVSQSPSNKVTEKGKDVELRCDPISGHTALYWYRQSLGQGLEFLIYFQGNSAPDKSGLPSDRFSAERTGGSVSTLTIQRTQQEDSAVYLCASSRFGPQYFGPGTRLTVL.

V and J are TRBV6-1 and TRBJ1-3, with a tentative D call TRBD1 (5 bases). V gave up 8 bases and J gave up 2 bases, with 10 bases separating them. From germline, CDR1 is MNHNS and CDR2 SASEGT. The CDR3 is made up of 13 amino acids. Here the CDR3 reads CASSLGPGNTIYF. In DNA, the CDR3 is TGTGCCAGCTCGCTGGGGCCTGGAAACACCATATATTTT.

The rearrangement links TRBV7-9 to TRBJ1-2; 7 bases map to TRBD1. CDR3 length: 14 residues. Germline trimming cut 4 bases from V and 0 bases from J; bases unmatched to any gene: 2. The germline V gene has CDR1 SEHNR and CDR2 FQNEAQ (reference sequence). DNA of the CDR3: TGTGCCAGCAGCTGGACAGGTTCTAACTATGGCTACACCTTC. Translating gives CASSWTGSNYGYTF.

V gene TRBV9 combines with J gene TRBJ1-1; no clear D. Deletions cut 6 bases from V and 1 base from J, with 4 bases between. Germline V lookup: CDR1 SGDLS, CDR2 YYNGEE. The length of the CDR3 is 11 residues. The CDR3 DNA is TGTGCCAGCAAGGGGAACACTGAAGCTTTCTTT. Amino acid sequence: CASKGNTEAFF.

The rearrangement uses TRBV14 and TRBJ1-4, with a possible D match to TRBD1 (5 bases). Trimming removed 5 bases from V and 5 bases from J, with 15 bases in between. Germline lookup yields CDR1 SGHDN and CDR2 FVKESK. The CDR3 is 15 amino acids. The CDR3: CASSARDGYNEKLFF. CDR3 nucleotide sequence: TGTGCCAGCAGCGCCCGGGACGGCTACAATGAAAAACTGTTTTTT.

V usage is TRBV25-1 and J usage is TRBJ1-1, with D possibly TRBD1 on 6 matching bases. The CDR3 sequence is 14 residues long. Germline loops: CDR1 MGHDK, CDR2 SYGVNS. V lost 6 bases and J lost 11, with 22 bases in between. CDR3 sequence: CASSQGYSPAGAFF. The CDR3 bases are TGTGCCAGCAGCCAGGGGTACTCCCCGGCGGGTGCTTTCTTT. Looking up the rest from reference TRBV25-1 and TRBJ1-1 gives the full variable domain: EADIYQTPRYLVIGTGKKITLECSQTMGHDKMYWYQQDPGMELHLIHYSYGVNSTEKGDLSSESTVSRIRTEHFPLTLESARPSHTSQYLCASSQGYSPAGAFFGQGTRLTVV.

The J gene is TRBJ2-2, the V gene TRBV28; TRBD2 is a possible D gene (5 bases). From germline, CDR1 is MDHEN and CDR2 SYDVKM. The V gene lost 5 bases and the J gene lost 5 bases, with 6 bases spanning the gap. CDR3 length equals 12 residues. CDR3 DNA: TGTGCCAGCAGTCGGGAAACCGGGGAGCTGTTTTTT. As protein: CASSRETGELFF.

This clone was seen a few times. The CDR3 DNA reads as TGTGCCAGTAGTATAGAGGGTCTTGGCTACACCTTC. Translated: CASSIEGLGYTF. The V and J genes are TRBV19 and TRBJ1-2; unclear D gene. The CDR3 covers 12 residues. The V end was cut by 0 bases, the J end by 7 bases, with 6 bases between. Germline V gene data show CDR1 as LNHDA and CDR2 as SQIVND (reference sequence).

The rearrangement joins TRBV11-2 to TRBJ1-5, with D perhaps matching TRBD1 (6 bases). Germline assignment: CDR1 SGHAT and CDR2 FQNNGV. The ends were cut back, 5 bases at V and 4 bases at J, with 9 bases in the middle. The CDR3 has 13 residues. The CDR3 loop is CASSGGLNQPQHF. The CDR3 nucleotides are TGTGCCAGCAGCGGGGGCCTTAATCAGCCCCAGCATTTT.

This chain joins TRBV19 and TRBJ2-7; a weak D match, TRBD1 (5 bases). CDR3 length: 13 residues. Germline CDR1 is LNHDA and CDR2 is SQIVND (reference sequence). V lost 5 bases and J lost 5, with 13 bases in between. The CDR3 DNA sequence: TGTGCCAGTAGTCAGCGAGAAGGGGACGAGCAGTACTTC. Encoded protein: CASSQREGDEQYF.

The genes are TRBV4-3 and TRBJ1-4; D might be TRBD1 (5 bases). CDR1 and CDR2 (germline): LGHNA, YSLEER. The V gene lost 4 bases and the J gene lost 8 bases, with 20 bases spanning the gap. CDR3 length equals 16 residues. The CDR3 sequence is CASSRTNPEGKEKLFF. CDR3 coding DNA: TGCGCCAGCAGCCGGACAAATCCCGAGGGGAAAGAAAAACTGTTTTTT.

The chain joins TRBV19 to TRBJ2-7; 9 bases are a match to TRBD1. Germline trimming cut 4 bases from V and 5 bases from J; bases unmatched to any gene: 3. Germline CDR1 reads LNHDA; CDR2 reads SQIVND (reference sequence). The CDR3 runs 13 residues. In DNA, the CDR3 is TGTGCCAGTAGTAAGACAGGGGGGGACGAGCAGTACTTC. Residues: CASSKTGGDEQYF.

This clone was recorded once. The chain couples TRBV5-1 to TRBJ1-1; unclear D gene. CDR3 length: 14 amino acids. Trimming left V 2 bases short and J 0 bases short, with 8 bases between. Germline values: CDR1 SGHRS, CDR2 YFSETQ. The CDR3 DNA reads TGCGCCAGCAGCTTACAAGATTTGAACACTGAAGCTTTCTTT. Encoded protein: CASSLQDLNTEAFF.

This chain links TRBV5-6 with TRBJ2-1; D may be TRBD2 (5 bases). The CDR3 spans 14 residues. The germline gives CDR1 SGHDT, CDR2 YYEEEE. V lost 4 bases to trimming and J lost 8 bases, with 16 bases between them. CDR3 protein: CASSAPNRGHEQFF. CDR3 nucleotides: TGTGCCAGCAGCGCGCCCAACCGGGGTCATGAGCAGTTCTTC.

This sequence joins TRBV10-2 and TRBJ1-2, with D maybe TRBD1 (5 bases). This CDR3 is 13 amino acids long. V lost 3 bases and J lost 4, with 9 bases in between. Looked up from germline, CDR1 is WSHSY and CDR2 is SAAADI. Here the CDR3 reads CASSDSGSYGYTF. The CDR3 region has the DNA TGCGCCAGCAGTGATTCAGGGAGCTATGGCTACACCTTC.